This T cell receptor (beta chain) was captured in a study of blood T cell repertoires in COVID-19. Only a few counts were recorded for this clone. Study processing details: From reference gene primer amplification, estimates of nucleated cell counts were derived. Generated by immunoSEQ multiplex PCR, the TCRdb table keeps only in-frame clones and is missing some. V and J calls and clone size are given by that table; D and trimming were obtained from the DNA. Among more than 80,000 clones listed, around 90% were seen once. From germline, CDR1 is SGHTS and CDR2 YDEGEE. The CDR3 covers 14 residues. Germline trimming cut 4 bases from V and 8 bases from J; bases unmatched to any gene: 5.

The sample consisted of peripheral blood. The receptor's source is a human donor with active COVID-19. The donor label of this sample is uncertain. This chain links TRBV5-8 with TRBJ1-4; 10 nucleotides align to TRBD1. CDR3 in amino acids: CASSRGTGVEKLFF. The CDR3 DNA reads TGTGCCAGCAGCCGCGGGACAGGGGTCGAAAAACTGTTTTTT.